The rows below give T cell receptor beta chains drawn from one sample of a study of PD-L1 blockade in urothelial cancer. Measured with immunoSEQ multiplex PCR; TCRdb has only the in-frame clones, and not every one. Of about 86,000 clones listed, under 90% are singletons. The sample was PBMCs, taken around atezolizumab (anti-PD-L1) treatment. Receptors originate from a man between 60 and 75 years old with urothelial cancer. The CDR3 runs from the conserved cysteine through the conserved F or W. Fields, in order: D gene, J gene, V gene, clone size, CDR3 DNA, CDR3 protein. A D gene is named only where the DNA matches it firmly. A row's size may be missing; if present it is once, few, many or a size class.

-,TRBJ2-5,TRBV11-2,-,TGTGCCAGCAGCTCGACTAGTTTTGAGACCCAGTACTTC,CASSSTSFETQYF
-,TRBJ2-2,TRBV4-3,once,TGCGCCAGCAGCCAATCAGGGACGAACACCGGGGAGCTGTTTTTT,CASSQSGTNTGELFF
-,TRBJ2-2,TRBV19,-,TGTGCCAGTACAGGAGGGCCTAACACCGGGGAGCTGTTTTTT,CASTGGPNTGELFF
TRBD2,TRBJ2-7,TRBV7-9,-,TGTGCCAGCAGCTTCTTTGCGGCGGGAGCTATCTACGAGCAGTACTTC,CASSFFAAGAIYEQYF
-,TRBJ2-5,TRBV6-4,-,TGTGCCAGCAATGGACTGTTACAAGAGACCCAGTACTTC,CASNGLLQETQYF
TRBD2,TRBJ2-3,TRBV5-1,once,TGCGCCAGCAGCTTGGCTAAACTAGCGGGAGCGACAGATACGCAGTATTTT,CASSLAKLAGATDTQYF
-,TRBJ1-1,TRBV20-1,-,TGCAGTGCTAGACAGGGGATTGAAGCTTTCTTT,CSARQGIEAFF
-,TRBJ2-7,TRBV2,-,TGTGCCAGCAACCAAGGGGACTCCTACGAGCAGTACTTC,CASNQGDSYEQYF
TRBD1,TRBJ2-2,TRBV25-1,-,TGTGCCAGCAGTGAATTACCCCTCACGGGACAGGGTGCCAGGGAGCTGTTTTTT,CASSELPLTGQGARELFF
TRBD2,TRBJ2-1,TRBV7-8,-,TGTGCCAGCGGAGGGACTAGCGGGAGGGGTGGGAGCTCCTACAATGAGCAGTTCTTC,CASGGTSGRGGSSYNEQFF
TRBD1,TRBJ2-2,TRBV5-1,-,TGCGCCAGCAGCTTGCCGGAGGGGCAGGGGGCGAGGCTGTTTTTT,CASSLPEGQGARLFF
TRBD2,TRBJ2-3,TRBV7-7,few,TGTGCTAGCAGCTTAGGTAGCGGGTTCACAGATACGCAGTATTTT,CASSLGSGFTDTQYF
TRBD1,TRBJ1-5,TRBV7-9,-,TGTGCCAGCAGCTCGGGACAGGTCAGCAATCAGCCCCAGCATTTT,CASSSGQVSNQPQHF
TRBD1,TRBJ1-2,TRBV14,-,TGTGCCAGCAGTTTTAACGCGCGACAGGGCGACTATGGCTACACCTTC,CASSFNARQGDYGYTF
-,TRBJ2-7,TRBV7-2,-,TGTGCCAGCAGCTTAGACGGAGGGGTGACCTACGAGCAGTACTTC,CASSLDGGVTYEQYF
-,TRBJ2-2,TRBV18,-,TGTGCCAGCTCACCACTGGGCTCAGGGAAAACCGGGGAGCTGTTTTTT,CASSPLGSGKTGELFF
TRBD1,TRBJ2-7,TRBV29-1,-,TGCAGCGTCCAGGACAGGGCGTACGAGCAGTACTTC,CSVQDRAYEQYF
TRBD1,TRBJ1-2,TRBV5-1,few,TGCGCCAGCAGCACCGGGACAGGGCGATATGGCTACACCTTC,CASSTGTGRYGYTF